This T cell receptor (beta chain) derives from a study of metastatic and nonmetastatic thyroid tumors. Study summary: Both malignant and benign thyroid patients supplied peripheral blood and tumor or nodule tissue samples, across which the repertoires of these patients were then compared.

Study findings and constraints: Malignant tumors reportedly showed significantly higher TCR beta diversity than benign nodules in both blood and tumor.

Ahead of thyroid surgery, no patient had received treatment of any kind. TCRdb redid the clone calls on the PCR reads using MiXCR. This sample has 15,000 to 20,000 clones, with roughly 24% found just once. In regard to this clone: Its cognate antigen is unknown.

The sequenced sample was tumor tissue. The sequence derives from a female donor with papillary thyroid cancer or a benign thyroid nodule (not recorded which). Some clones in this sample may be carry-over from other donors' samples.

For the CDR3, the DNA is TGTGCCAGCAGCTCCTGGGCAGGGAACGAGCAGTACTTC. Translated, it gives CASSSWAGNEQYF. The rearrangement joins TRBV7-2 to TRBJ2-7, with TRBD1 as a possible D gene (5 bases). Trimming pared 4 bases from V and 5 bases from J, leaving 12 bases between. The CDR3 has 13 residues. Germline CDR1 SGHTA, CDR2 FQGNSA.